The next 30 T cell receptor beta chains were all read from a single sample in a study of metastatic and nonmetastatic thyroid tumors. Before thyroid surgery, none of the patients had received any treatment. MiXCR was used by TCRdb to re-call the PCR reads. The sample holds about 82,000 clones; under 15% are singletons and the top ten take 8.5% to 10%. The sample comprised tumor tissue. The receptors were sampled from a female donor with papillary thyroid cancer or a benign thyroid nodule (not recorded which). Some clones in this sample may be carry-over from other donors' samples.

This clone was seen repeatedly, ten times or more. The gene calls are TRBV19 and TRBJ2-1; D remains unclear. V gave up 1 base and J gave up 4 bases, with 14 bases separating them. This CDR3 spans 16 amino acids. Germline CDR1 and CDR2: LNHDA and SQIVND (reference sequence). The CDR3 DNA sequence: TGTGCCAGTAGTATAGGAGCGAACAACCTTTACAATGAGCAGTTCTTC. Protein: CASSIGANNLYNEQFF. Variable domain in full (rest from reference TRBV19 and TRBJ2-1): DGGITQSPKYLFRKEGQNVTLSCEQNLNHDAMYWYRQDPGQGLRLIYYSQIVNDFQKGDIAEGYSVSREKKESFPLTVTSAQKNPTAFYLCASSIGANNLYNEQFFGPGTRLTVL.

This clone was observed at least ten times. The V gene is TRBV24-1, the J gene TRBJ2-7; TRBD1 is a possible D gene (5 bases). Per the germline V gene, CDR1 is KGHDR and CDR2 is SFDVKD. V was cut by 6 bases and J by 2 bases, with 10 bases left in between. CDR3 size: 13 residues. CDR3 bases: TGTGCCACCAGTTCACAGGATGCCTACGAGCAGTACTTC. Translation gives CATSSQDAYEQYF.

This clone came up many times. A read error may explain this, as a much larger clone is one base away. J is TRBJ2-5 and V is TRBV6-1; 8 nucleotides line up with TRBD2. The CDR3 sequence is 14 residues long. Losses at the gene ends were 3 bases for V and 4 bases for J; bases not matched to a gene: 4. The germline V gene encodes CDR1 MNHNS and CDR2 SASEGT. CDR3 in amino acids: CASSDGGVGETQYF. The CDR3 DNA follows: TGTGCCAGCAGTGACGGGGGGGTGGGAGAGACCCAGTACTTC.

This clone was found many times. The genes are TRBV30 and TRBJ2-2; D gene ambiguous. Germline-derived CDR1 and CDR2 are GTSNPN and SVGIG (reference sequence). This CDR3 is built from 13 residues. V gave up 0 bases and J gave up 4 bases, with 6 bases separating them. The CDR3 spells CAWSVVSTGELFF. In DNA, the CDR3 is TGTGCCTGGAGTGTTGTGAGCACCGGGGAGCTGTTTTTT.

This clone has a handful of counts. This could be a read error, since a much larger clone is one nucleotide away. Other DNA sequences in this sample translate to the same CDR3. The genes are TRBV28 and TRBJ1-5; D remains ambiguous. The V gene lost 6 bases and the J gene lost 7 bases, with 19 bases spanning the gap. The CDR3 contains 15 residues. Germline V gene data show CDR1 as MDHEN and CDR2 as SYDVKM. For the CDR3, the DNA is TGTGCCAGCAGCCTAACCGGTACCGCAACGCAGCCCCAGCATTTT. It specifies CASSLTGTATQPQHF.

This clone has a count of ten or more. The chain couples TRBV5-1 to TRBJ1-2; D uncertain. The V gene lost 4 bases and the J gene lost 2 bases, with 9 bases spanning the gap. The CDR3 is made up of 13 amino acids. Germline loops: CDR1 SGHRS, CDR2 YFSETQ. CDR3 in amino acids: CASSPTNNYGYTF. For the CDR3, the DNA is TGCGCCAGCAGCCCCACGAACAACTATGGCTACACCTTC.

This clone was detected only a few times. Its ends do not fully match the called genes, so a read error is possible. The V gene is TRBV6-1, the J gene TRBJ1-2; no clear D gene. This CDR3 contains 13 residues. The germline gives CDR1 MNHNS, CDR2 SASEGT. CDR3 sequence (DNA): TGTGCCAGCAGTGAGTGGGCTAACTATGGTTACACCTTC. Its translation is CASSEWANYGYTF.

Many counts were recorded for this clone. The CDR3 loop reads CASSYSHGLAGVETQYF. CDR3 bases: TGTGCCAGCAGTTACTCTCACGGACTAGCGGGAGTGGAGACCCAGTACTTC. The J gene is TRBJ2-5, the V gene TRBV6-6; 13 nucleotides line up with TRBD2. Germline CDR1 reads MNHNY; CDR2 reads SVGAGI (reference sequence). The V and J ends lost 0 bases and 5 bases, in that order; junction bases with no gene match: 6. The CDR3 loop spans 17 amino acids.

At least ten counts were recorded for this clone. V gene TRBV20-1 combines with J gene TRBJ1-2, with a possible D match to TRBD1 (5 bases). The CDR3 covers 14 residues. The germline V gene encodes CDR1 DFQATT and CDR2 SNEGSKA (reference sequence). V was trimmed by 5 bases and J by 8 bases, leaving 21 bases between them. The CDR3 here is CSALPNWGEVGYTF. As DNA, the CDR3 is TGCAGTGCTCTACCGAATTGGGGGGAAGTCGGCTACACCTTC.

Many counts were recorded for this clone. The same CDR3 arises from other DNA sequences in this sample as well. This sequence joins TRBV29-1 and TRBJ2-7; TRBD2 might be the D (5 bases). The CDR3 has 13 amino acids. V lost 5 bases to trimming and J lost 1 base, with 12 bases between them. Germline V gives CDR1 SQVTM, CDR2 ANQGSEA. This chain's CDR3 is CSVRGSGSYEQYF. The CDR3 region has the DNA TGCAGCGTTCGTGGGAGTGGGTCCTACGAGCAGTACTTC.

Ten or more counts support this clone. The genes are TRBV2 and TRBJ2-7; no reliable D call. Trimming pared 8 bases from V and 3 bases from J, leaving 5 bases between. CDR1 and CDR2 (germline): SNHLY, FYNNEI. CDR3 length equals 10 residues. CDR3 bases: TGTGCCAGCGGGGTCTACGAGCAGTACTTC. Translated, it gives CASGVYEQYF.

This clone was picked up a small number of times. The CDR3 DNA follows: TGTGCCAGCAGCTTGGCGTTCGGGATGTTGCGATCAGATACGCAGTATTTT. Residues: CASSLAFGMLRSDTQYF. The chain recombines TRBV5-4 with TRBJ2-3; a weak D match, TRBD2 (5 bases). Germline assignment: CDR1 SGHNT and CDR2 YYREEE (reference sequence). Trimming removed 0 bases at V and 4 bases at J, with 18 bases between. CDR3 length: 17 residues.

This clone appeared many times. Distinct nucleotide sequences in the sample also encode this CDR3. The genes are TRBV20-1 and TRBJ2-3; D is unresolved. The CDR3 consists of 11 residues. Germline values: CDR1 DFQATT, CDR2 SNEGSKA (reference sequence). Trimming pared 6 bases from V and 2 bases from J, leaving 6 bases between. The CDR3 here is CSASSTDTQYF. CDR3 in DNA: TGCAGTGCAAGTTCCACAGATACGCAGTATTTT.

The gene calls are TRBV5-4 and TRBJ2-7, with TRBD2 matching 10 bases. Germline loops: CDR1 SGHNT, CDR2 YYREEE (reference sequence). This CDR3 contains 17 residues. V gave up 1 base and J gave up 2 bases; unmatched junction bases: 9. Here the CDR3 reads CASSLFSGRVNPYEQYF. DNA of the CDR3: TGTGCCAGCAGCTTGTTCAGCGGGAGGGTTAACCCCTACGAGCAGTACTTC.

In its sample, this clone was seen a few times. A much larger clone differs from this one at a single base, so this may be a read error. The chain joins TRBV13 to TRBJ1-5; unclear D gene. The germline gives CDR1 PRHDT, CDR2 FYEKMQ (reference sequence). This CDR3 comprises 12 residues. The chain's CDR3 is CASSLENRPQHF. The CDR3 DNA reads TGTGCCAGCAGCTTAGAGAATCGGCCCCAGCATTTT.

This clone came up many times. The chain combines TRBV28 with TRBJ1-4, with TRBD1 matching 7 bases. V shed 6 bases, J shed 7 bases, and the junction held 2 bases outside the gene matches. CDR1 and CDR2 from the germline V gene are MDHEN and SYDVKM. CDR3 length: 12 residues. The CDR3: CASSRDSEKLFF. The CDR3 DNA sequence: TGTGCCAGCAGCCGGGACAGTGAAAAACTGTTTTTT.

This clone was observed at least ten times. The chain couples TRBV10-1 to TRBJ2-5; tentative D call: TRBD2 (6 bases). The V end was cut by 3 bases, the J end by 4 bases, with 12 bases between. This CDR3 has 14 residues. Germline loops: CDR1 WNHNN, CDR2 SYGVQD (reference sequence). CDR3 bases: TGCGCCAGCAGTGATAGTCTAGCGTTAGAGACCCAGTACTTC. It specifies CASSDSLALETQYF.

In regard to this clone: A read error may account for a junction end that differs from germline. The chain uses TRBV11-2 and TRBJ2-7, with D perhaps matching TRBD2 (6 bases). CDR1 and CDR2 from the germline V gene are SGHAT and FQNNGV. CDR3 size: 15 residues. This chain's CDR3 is CVSSLDSEGGYEQYF. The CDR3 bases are TGTGTCAGCAGCTTAGATAGCGAGGGAGGCTACGAGCAGTACTTC.

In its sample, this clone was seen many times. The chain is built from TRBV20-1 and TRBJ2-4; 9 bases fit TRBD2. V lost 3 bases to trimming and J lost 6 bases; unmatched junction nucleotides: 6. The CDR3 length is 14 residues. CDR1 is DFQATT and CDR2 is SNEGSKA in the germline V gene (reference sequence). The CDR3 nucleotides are TGCAGTGCTAGCCTACTAGCGGGTTTAAACATTCAGTACTTC. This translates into CSASLLAGLNIQYF.

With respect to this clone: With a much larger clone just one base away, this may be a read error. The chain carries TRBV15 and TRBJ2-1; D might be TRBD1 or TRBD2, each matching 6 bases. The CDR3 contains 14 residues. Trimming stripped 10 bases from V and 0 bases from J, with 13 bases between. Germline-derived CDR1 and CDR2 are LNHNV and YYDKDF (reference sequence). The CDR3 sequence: CAISRGVSYNEQFF. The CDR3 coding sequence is TGTGCCATCTCGAGGGGGGTCTCCTACAATGAGCAGTTCTTC.

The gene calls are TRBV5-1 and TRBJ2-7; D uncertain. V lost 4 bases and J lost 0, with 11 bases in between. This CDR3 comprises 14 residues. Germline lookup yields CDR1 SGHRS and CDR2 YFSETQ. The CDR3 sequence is CASSPGISSYEQYF. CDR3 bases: TGCGCCAGCAGCCCCGGTATCTCCTCCTACGAGCAGTACTTC. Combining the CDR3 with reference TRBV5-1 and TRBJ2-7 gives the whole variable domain KAGVTQTPRYLIKTRGQQVTLSCSPISGHRSVSWYQQTPGQGLQFLFEYFSETQRNKGNFPGRFSGRQFSNSRSEMNVSTLELGDSALYLCASSPGISSYEQYFGPGTRLTVT.

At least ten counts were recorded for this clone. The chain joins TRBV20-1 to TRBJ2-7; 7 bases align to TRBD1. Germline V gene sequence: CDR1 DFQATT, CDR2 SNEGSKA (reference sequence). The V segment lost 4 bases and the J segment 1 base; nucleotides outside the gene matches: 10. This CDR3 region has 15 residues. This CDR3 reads CSATMNRGPSYEQYF. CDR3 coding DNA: TGCAGTGCTACAATGAACAGGGGACCATCCTACGAGCAGTACTTC.

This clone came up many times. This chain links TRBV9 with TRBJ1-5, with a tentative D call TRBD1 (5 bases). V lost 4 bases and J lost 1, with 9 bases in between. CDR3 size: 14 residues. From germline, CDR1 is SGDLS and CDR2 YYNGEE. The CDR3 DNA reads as TGTGCCAGCAGCAAAGGGGTGAGCAATCAGCCCCAGCATTTT. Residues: CASSKGVSNQPQHF.

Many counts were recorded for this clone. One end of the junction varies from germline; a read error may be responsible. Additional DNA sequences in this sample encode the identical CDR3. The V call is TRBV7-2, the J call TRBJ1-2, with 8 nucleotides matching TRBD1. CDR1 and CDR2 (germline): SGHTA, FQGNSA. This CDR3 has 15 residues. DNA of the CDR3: TGTGCCAGCACCTTAGGCAGGGGGCTGTTTTATGGCTACACCTTC. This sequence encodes CASTLGRGLFYGYTF.

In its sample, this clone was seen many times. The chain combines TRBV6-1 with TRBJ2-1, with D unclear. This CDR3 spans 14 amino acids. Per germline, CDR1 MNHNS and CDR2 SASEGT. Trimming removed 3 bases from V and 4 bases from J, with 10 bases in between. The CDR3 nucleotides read TGTGCCAGCAGTGAGATTCAGGTTTACAATGAGCAGTTCTTC. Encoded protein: CASSEIQVYNEQFF.

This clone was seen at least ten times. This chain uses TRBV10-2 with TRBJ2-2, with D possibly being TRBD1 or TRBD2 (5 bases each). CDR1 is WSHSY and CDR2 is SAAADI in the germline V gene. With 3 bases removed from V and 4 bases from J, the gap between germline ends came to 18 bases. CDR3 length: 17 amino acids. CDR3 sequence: CASSDRRAGSGTGELFF. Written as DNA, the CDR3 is TGCGCCAGCAGTGATAGGCGGGCAGGGTCGGGCACCGGGGAGCTGTTTTTT.

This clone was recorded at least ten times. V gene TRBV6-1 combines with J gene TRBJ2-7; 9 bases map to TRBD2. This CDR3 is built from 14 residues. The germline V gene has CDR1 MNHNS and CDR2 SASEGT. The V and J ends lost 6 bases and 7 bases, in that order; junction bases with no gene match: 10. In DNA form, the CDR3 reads TGTGCCAGCAGCGTTTTAGCGGGAGTGGGGGAGCAGTACTTC. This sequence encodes CASSVLAGVGEQYF.

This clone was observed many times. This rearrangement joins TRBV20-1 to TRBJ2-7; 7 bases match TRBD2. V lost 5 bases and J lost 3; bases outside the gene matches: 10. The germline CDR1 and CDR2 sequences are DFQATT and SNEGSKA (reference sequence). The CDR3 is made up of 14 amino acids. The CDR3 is CSAPGVPSGYEQYF. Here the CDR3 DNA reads TGCAGTGCTCCGGGGGTCCCTAGCGGCTACGAGCAGTACTTC.

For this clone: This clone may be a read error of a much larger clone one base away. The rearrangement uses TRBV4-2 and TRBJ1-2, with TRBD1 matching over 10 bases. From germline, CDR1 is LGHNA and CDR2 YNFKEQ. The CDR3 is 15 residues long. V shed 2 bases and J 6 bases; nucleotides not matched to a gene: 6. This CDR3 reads CASSQSRQGADGYTF. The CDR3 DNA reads TGTGCCAGCAGCCAATCCAGACAGGGGGCTGATGGCTACACCTTC.

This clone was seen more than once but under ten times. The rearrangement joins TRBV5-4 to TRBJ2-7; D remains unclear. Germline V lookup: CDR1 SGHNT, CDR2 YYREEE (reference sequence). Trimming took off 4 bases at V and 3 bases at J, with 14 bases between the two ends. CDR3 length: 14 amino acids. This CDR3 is CASSPLPRGYEQYF. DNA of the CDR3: TGTGCCAGCAGCCCGCTTCCTAGAGGCTACGAGCAGTACTTC.